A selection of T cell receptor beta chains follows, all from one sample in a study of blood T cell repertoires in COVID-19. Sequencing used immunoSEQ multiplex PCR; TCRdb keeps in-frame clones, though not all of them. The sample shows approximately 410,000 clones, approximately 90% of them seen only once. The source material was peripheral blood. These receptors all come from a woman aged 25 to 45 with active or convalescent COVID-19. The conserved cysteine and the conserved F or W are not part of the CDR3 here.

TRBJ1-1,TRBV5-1,ASSFRQVNTEAF
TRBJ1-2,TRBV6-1,ASSEMFDTVNGYT
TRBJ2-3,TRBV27,ASALAGVADTQY
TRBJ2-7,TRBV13,ASSSTSRGEQY
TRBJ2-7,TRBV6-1,ASSEGSGVTYEQY
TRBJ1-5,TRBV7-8,ASSSGTGNQPQH
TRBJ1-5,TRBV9,ASSGGTGLQPQH
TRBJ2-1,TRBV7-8,ASSLAGEREGANEQF
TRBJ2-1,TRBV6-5,ASSYGIAVREQF
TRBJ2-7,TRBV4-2,ASSQRGGAYEQY
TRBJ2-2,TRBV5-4,ASRPTDSSNTGELF
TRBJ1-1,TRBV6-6,ASTPAQVWLDEAF
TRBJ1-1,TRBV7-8,ASSFRATGGSEAF
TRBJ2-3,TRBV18,ASSPTGQQTDTQY
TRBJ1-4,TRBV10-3,AISESMRGSTNEKLF
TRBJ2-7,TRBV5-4,ASSLGGGRYEQY
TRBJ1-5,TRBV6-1,ASSEQGFSNQPQH
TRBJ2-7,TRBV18,ASSPRDRATYEQY
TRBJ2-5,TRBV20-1,SAILGGQY
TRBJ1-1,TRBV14,ASSPPGARESWDTEAF
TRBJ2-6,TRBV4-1,ASSHGTGAGANVLT
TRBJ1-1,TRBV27,ASSLGQVPSTEAF
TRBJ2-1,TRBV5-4,ASRKPGPSYNEQF
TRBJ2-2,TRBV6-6,ASSRIVPGNANTGELF
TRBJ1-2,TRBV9,ASYRDREPNYGYT
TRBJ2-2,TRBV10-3,ATATTNTGELF
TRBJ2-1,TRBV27,ASSLSTYNEQF
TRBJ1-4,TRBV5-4,ASSPGSTNEKLF
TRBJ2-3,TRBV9,ASSVAPISGGAGDTQY
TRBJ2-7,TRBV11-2,ASSLGPTGNHEQY
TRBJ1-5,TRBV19,ASRGGQGSPTSNQPQH
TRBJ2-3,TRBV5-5,ASSRSGGAVDTQY
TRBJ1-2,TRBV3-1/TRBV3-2,ASSQGTGGYGYT
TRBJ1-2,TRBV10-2,ASSESRIYGYT
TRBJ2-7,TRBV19,ATRDSLGGEQY
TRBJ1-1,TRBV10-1,ASSDLPTGGEAF
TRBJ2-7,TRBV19,ASSISSGQGTYEQY
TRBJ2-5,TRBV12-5,ASGLVNGTSGWRRETQY
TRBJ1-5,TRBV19,ASKVQGQVYQPQH
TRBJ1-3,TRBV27,ASSLRGRESGNTIY
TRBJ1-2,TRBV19,ATRTGNYGYT
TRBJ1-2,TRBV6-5,ASSPDRAFYGYT
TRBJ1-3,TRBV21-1,ASSEWATPGNTIY
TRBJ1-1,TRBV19,ASSIGGPNTEAF